This T cell receptor (beta chain) was identified in a study of blood T cell repertoires in COVID-19. The CDR3 contains 17 residues. Germline values: CDR1 SGHTS, CDR2 YDEGEE. Trimming took off 2 bases at V and 0 bases at J, with 15 bases between the two ends. Sequencing was performed with immunoSEQ multiplex PCR; in TCRdb, only in-frame clones are kept and a portion is missing. The sample has just under 30,000 clones; around 89% are singletons. V gene TRBV5-8 combines with J gene TRBJ2-1; the D gene is possibly TRBD2 (5 bases). The clonotype was recovered from a human donor in a cohort sampled during active COVID-19. Sequencing was performed on peripheral blood. CDR3 region: CASSFPGISSSYNEQFF. Here the CDR3 DNA reads TGTGCCAGCAGCTTCCCCGGGATCTCGAGCTCCTACAATGAGCAGTTCTTC.